The following is a T cell receptor (beta chain) sequence with its context. As yet, its antigen is unknown. The junction and the germline gene differ at one end; a read error may be behind it. The data belong to a study of cytomegalovirus exposure and HLA in healthy donors. Findings of the study overall: Upon later analysis, TCR association rates were observed to vary by HLA locus, being highest for DRB1 and lowest for HLA-C. The study reported that TCR beta sequences accurately predicted HLA-A and HLA-B alleles in most subjects. Exclusion as indistinguishable affected some V segments, including TRBV6-2 and TRBV6-3.

The CDR3 is 16 amino acids. In germline, CDR1 is LGHNT, CDR2 FRNRAP. Use of 60 Vbeta and 13 Jbeta primers characterized the PCR. Produced via immunoSEQ multiplex PCR; TCRdb's table is partial and in-frame only. The sample includes 20,000 to 25,000 clones, around 77% seen only once; the top ten take under 8%. This rearrangement joins TRBV12-5 to TRBJ2-1, with TRBD2 matching over 7 bases. The sample comprised PBMCs. The sequence was obtained from a man aged 55 to 69 in good health and CMV-seronegative. The CDR3 sequence: CACGPSIGRSYNEQFF. CDR3 DNA: TGTGCTTGTGGCCCCTCGATCGGGAGGAGTTACAATGAGCAGTTCTTC.